A single sample is the source of the 12 T cell receptor beta chains below, sequenced in a study of T-cell memory formation after mild COVID-19. TCRdb re-derived calls from the 5' RACE reads in MiXCR, one entry per CDR3 protein. This table holds 49,000 or so distinct CDR3 sequences, about 7.3% found once. The sequencing sample was made of PBMCs or a T cell subset sorted from them (not recorded which). These receptors were collected from a man aged 18 to 29 who had mild COVID-19 (a few samples of this study predate the infection). Cell type and time point are not known.

This clonotype was seen a few times. The chain joins TRBV5-1 to TRBJ2-1; the match to TRBD2 covers 7 bases. Per the germline V gene, CDR1 is SGHRS and CDR2 is YFSETQ. Germline trimming cut 5 bases from V and 9 bases from J; bases unmatched to any gene: 11. There are 14 residues in the CDR3. CDR3 coding DNA: TGCGCCAGCAGACCCACATCAGGGAGGGGTGAGCAGTTCTTC. Amino acid sequence: CASRPTSGRGEQFF.

This chain connects TRBV2 to TRBJ2-1; 7 nucleotides agree with TRBD2. The V gene end was trimmed by 3 bases and the J gene end by 10 bases; junction bases not matched to a gene: 12. This CDR3 has 15 residues. CDR1 is SNHLY and CDR2 is FYNNEI in the germline V gene. The CDR3 spells CASSERGKTPSEQFF. The CDR3 DNA is TGTGCCAGCAGTGAGCGGGGGAAAACGCCCTCCGAGCAGTTCTTC.

The rearrangement joins TRBV27 to TRBJ1-2, with D perhaps TRBD1 (5 bases). Germline V gives CDR1 MNHEY, CDR2 SMNVEV (reference sequence). The CDR3 runs 14 residues. Between the trimmed V and J ends, which lost 6 bases and 2 bases, there was a span of 13 bases. The CDR3 DNA sequence: TGTGCCAGCAGCATGTGGGGACTAAACTATGGCTACACCTTC. The encoded protein is CASSMWGLNYGYTF.

This clonotype was seen only a few times. V is TRBV12-3 or TRBV12-4 and J is TRBJ2-7; weak D call: TRBD1 (5 bases). The CDR3 extends over 15 amino acids. With 6 bases removed from V and 1 base from J, the gap between germline ends came to 16 bases. CDR3 nucleotides: TGTGCCAGCAGCGTTGACAGATTTCCATCCTACGAGCAGTACTTC. It translates to CASSVDRFPSYEQYF.

This clonotype has just a few counts. The rearrangement joins TRBV6-5 to TRBJ1-1; D gene ambiguous. The germline V gene has CDR1 MNHEY and CDR2 SVGAGI. The CDR3 is made up of 13 amino acids. The ends were cut back, 7 bases at V and 6 bases at J, with 15 bases in the middle. Here the CDR3 DNA reads TGTGCCAGCAACCCTCCCGGGCGCCCTGAAGCTTTCTTT. Translating it yields CASNPPGRPEAFF.

The chain combines TRBV3-1 with TRBJ1-3, with 7 bases lining up with TRBD1. J was trimmed by 2 bases and V by 1 base; bases with no gene match: 2. The CDR3 length is 15 residues. From germline, CDR1 is LGHDT and CDR2 YNNKEL (reference sequence). The CDR3 DNA sequence: TGTGCCAGCAGCCAAGCCGACAGGGCTGGAAACACCATATATTTT. Protein sequence: CASSQADRAGNTIYF.

This chain joins TRBV7-2 and TRBJ2-5; D is perhaps TRBD2 (5 bases). Trimming pared 4 bases from V and 7 bases from J, leaving 16 bases between. From germline, CDR1 is SGHTA and CDR2 FQGNSA. This CDR3 contains 14 residues. CDR3 in DNA: TGTGCCAGCAGCTCCCTTCGGGGAAAGGGGACCCAGTACTTC. Protein: CASSSLRGKGTQYF. The full variable domain, completed using reference TRBV7-2 and TRBJ2-5, is GAGVSQSPSNKVTEKGKDVELRCDPISGHTALYWYRQSLGQGLEFLIYFQGNSAPDKSGLPSDRFSAERTGGSVSTLTIQRTQQEDSAVYLCASSSLRGKGTQYFGPGTRLLVL.

The sample holds many counts of this clonotype. The V gene is TRBV7-2, the J gene TRBJ2-5; no reliable D call. Trimming cost V 4 bases and J 0 bases, with 6 bases left between them. Germline CDR1 and CDR2: SGHTA and FQGNSA. The CDR3 is made up of 13 amino acids. CDR3 residues: CASSSTYQETQYF. The CDR3 bases are TGTGCCAGCAGCTCGACGTACCAAGAGACCCAGTACTTC.

The gene calls are TRBV6-1 and TRBJ2-5; D unresolved. The V gene's germline CDR1 is MNHNS and CDR2 SASEGT. Trimming took off 2 bases at V and 5 bases at J, with 6 bases between the two ends. The CDR3 covers 12 residues. Written as DNA, the CDR3 is TGTGCCAGCAGTGAACAACTGGAGACCCAGTACTTC. It yields the protein CASSEQLETQYF.

The rearrangement uses TRBV5-1 and TRBJ2-2, with D maybe TRBD1 (5 bases). CDR1 and CDR2 (germline): SGHRS, YFSETQ. With 4 bases removed from V and 3 bases from J, the gap between germline ends came to 10 bases. CDR3 length: 14 residues. The DNA for the CDR3 is TGCGCCAGCAGCGAAATGACAGACACCGGGGAGCTGTTTTTT. It specifies CASSEMTDTGELFF.

This clonotype was recorded a few times. The chain links TRBV19 to TRBJ2-3; 7 positions match TRBD1. The germline V gene has CDR1 LNHDA and CDR2 SQIVND (reference sequence). V shed 5 bases, J shed 0 bases, and the junction held 11 bases outside the gene matches. The CDR3 has 17 amino acids. CDR3 in amino acids: CASSPLRSGQSTDTQYF. The CDR3 DNA reads TGTGCCAGTAGTCCACTACGATCGGGACAGAGCACAGATACGCAGTATTTT.

The genes are TRBV20-1 and TRBJ1-1, with 12 nucleotides matching TRBD1. The CDR3 sequence is 13 residues long. Germline V gene lookup returns CDR1 DFQATT and CDR2 SNEGSKA (reference sequence). Trimming at V came to 5 bases and at J to 7 bases, leaving 5 bases not matched to a gene. The CDR3 protein is CSAAGTGGGEAFF. The CDR3 region has the DNA TGCAGTGCTGCCGGGACAGGGGGCGGTGAAGCTTTCTTT.